The 17 T cell receptor beta chains below come from one sample, sequenced in a study of technical replicates of blood from a handful of donors. The assay was immunoSEQ multiplex PCR, and TCRdb's table has in-frame clones only and misses some. The sample yields 35,000 to 50,000 clones, around 96% seen once. The sample was T cells isolated from PBMCs. The receptors derive from a human donor in good health.

V usage is TRBV10-2 and J usage is TRBJ2-7; D possibly corresponds to TRBD2 (6 bases). This CDR3 is built from 14 residues. Deletions cut 7 bases from V and 3 bases from J, with 16 bases between. The germline V gene encodes CDR1 WSHSY and CDR2 SAAADI. The CDR3 spells CASMDDKAGYEQYF. The CDR3 bases are TGCGCCAGCATGGATGATAAAGCGGGCTACGAGCAGTACTTC.

A single count supports this clone. The chain has TRBV19 and TRBJ1-1; TRBD1 might be the D (6 bases). The CDR3 spans 16 residues. Trimming left V 5 bases short and J 2 bases short, with 18 bases between. From germline, CDR1 is LNHDA and CDR2 SQIVND (reference sequence). The CDR3 loop reads CASSADRFLQNTEAFF. In nucleotides, the CDR3 is TGTGCCAGTAGTGCCGACAGGTTCCTCCAAAACACTGAAGCTTTCTTT.

In its sample, this clone was seen a few times. The chain uses TRBV19 and TRBJ1-1; no firm D call. The V gene's germline CDR1 is LNHDA and CDR2 SQIVND (reference sequence). V dropped 4 bases and J dropped 5 bases, with 14 bases sitting between them. CDR3 length: 14 residues. The CDR3 loop is CASSTEGVKTEAFF. Written as DNA, the CDR3 is TGTGCCAGTAGTACCGAGGGTGTTAAGACTGAAGCTTTCTTT.

The rearrangement uses TRBV19 and TRBJ2-1; D is possibly TRBD2 (6 bases). CDR1 LNHDA and CDR2 SQIVND come from the germline V gene (reference sequence). V lost 1 base to trimming and J lost 5 bases, with 12 bases between them. The length of the CDR3 is 15 residues. The CDR3 sequence: CASSIVLAAHNEQFF. DNA of the CDR3: TGTGCCAGTAGTATAGTATTAGCGGCCCACAATGAGCAGTTCTTC.

V gene TRBV5-6 combines with J gene TRBJ2-3, with 7 positions matching TRBD2. Germline values: CDR1 SGHDT, CDR2 YYEEEE. Losses at the gene ends were 0 bases for V and 4 bases for J; bases not matched to a gene: 5. The CDR3 length is 15 residues. The DNA of the CDR3 is TGTGCCAGCAGCTTGGTGGGGGAGGGACCAGATACGCAGTATTTT. This translates into CASSLVGEGPDTQYF.

CDR3 sequence: CASSYGPSYNEQFF. In DNA form, the CDR3 reads TGTGCCAGCAGTTACGGGCCGTCCTACAATGAGCAGTTCTTC. The V call is TRBV6-5, the J call TRBJ2-1; unclear D gene. The CDR3 sequence is 14 residues long. V dropped 2 bases and J dropped 1 base, with 6 bases sitting between them. Germline CDR1 and CDR2: MNHEY and SVGAGI.

This rearrangement joins TRBV5-1 to TRBJ2-2; maybe TRBD1 (5 bases). The CDR3 consists of 17 residues. Trimming removed 0 bases at V and 8 bases at J, with 20 bases between. Germline V gives CDR1 SGHRS, CDR2 YFSETQ. Written as DNA, the CDR3 is TGCGCCAGCAGCTTGGGTGACAGCTCTAACACCTGGGGGGAGCTGTTTTTT. It codes for CASSLGDSSNTWGELFF.

The rearrangement links TRBV21-1 to TRBJ1-2. TRBV21-1 is termed a pseudogene. The CDR3 is 12 amino acids. The CDR3 is CASTKGGDGYTF. CDR3 nucleotides: TGTGCCAGCACCAAGGGGGGGGATGGCTACACCTTC.

The rearrangement uses TRBV5-6 and TRBJ1-1; unclear D gene. Trimming left V 2 bases short and J 4 bases short, with 6 bases between. CDR3 length: 12 residues. Germline lookup yields CDR1 SGHDT and CDR2 YYEEEE. The chain's CDR3 is CASSFGPTEAFF. The CDR3 nucleotides read TGTGCCAGCAGCTTTGGGCCCACTGAAGCTTTCTTT.

This chain joins TRBV5-1 and TRBJ1-3; D ambiguous. V lost 0 bases to trimming and J lost 5 bases, with 15 bases between them. This CDR3 comprises 16 residues. From germline, CDR1 is SGHRS and CDR2 YFSETQ. CDR3 nucleotide sequence: TGCGCCAGCAGCTTGGGAGGAGCGGGCGGAAGAAACACCATATATTTT. Its translation: CASSLGGAGGRNTIYF.

V gene TRBV6-4 combines with J gene TRBJ2-1; 9 bases align to TRBD2. The V segment lost 4 bases and the J segment 6 bases; nucleotides outside the gene matches: 4. From germline, CDR1 is MRHNA and CDR2 SNTAGT. The CDR3 has 14 residues. This CDR3 is CASSVSGSGNEQFF. The CDR3 DNA follows: TGTGCCAGCAGTGTTAGCGGGAGCGGCAATGAGCAGTTCTTC.

This clone was observed once. This chain uses TRBV5-6 with TRBJ2-7; 11 positions match TRBD2. Germline V gene sequence: CDR1 SGHDT, CDR2 YYEEEE. J gave up 0 bases and V 5 bases, and 7 bases lay outside the gene matches. The CDR3 is 16 residues long. The CDR3 spells CASRPSGRFSSYEQYF. Written as DNA, the CDR3 is TGTGCCAGCAGACCTAGCGGGAGGTTTAGCTCCTACGAGCAGTACTTC.

The rearrangement uses TRBV28 and TRBJ2-3, with D uncertain. Germline loops: CDR1 MDHEN, CDR2 SYDVKM. The germline V and J ends were trimmed by 6 bases and 2 bases, with 9 bases remaining between them. The CDR3 runs to 13 residues. Written as DNA, the CDR3 is TGTGCCAGCAGCCGGAGTGTCACAGATACGCAGTATTTT. Amino acids: CASSRSVTDTQYF. Filled out from reference TRBV28 and TRBJ2-3, the complete variable domain reads DVKVTQSSRYLVKRTGEKVFLECVQDMDHENMFWYRQDPGLGLRLIYFSYDVKMKEKGDIPEGYSVSREKKERFSLILESASTNQTSMYLCASSRSVTDTQYFGPGTRLTVL.

The chain's CDR3 is CASSPKLAGPQFF. In DNA form, the CDR3 reads TGTGCCAGCAGCCCCAAACTAGCGGGTCCGCAGTTCTTC. The chain links TRBV5-4 to TRBJ2-1, with TRBD2 matching over 9 bases. The germline CDR1 and CDR2 sequences are SGHNT and YYREEE (reference sequence). With V trimmed by 4 bases and J by 12 bases, 8 bases remained unmatched. There are 13 residues in the CDR3.

This chain links TRBV4-3 with TRBJ2-5; D unresolved. Germline V lookup: CDR1 LGHNA, CDR2 YSLEER. Trimming removed 0 bases from V and 6 bases from J, with 5 bases in between. The CDR3 is 12 amino acids. The DNA for the CDR3 is TGCGCCAGCAGCCAAGATCTCCAGACCCAGTACTTC. Translation: CASSQDLQTQYF.

This clone has only a few counts. V gene TRBV7-2 combines with J gene TRBJ1-2, with D possibly TRBD1 on 6 matching bases. Germline values: CDR1 SGHTA, CDR2 FQGNSA. V shed 0 bases and J shed 6 bases, with 11 bases lying between them. CDR3 length: 14 residues. This CDR3 reads CASSLASGDHGYTF. The CDR3 DNA sequence: TGTGCCAGCAGCTTAGCATCAGGGGACCATGGCTACACCTTC.

The rearrangement joins TRBV30 to TRBJ2-1; 8 positions match TRBD1. Per germline, CDR1 GTSNPN and CDR2 SVGIG (reference sequence). The V segment lost 2 bases and the J segment 1 base; nucleotides outside the gene matches: 7. The CDR3 is 16 amino acids. The CDR3 nucleotides are TGTGCCTGGAGTCCCGACTGGACAGGGTCCTACAATGAGCAGTTCTTC. Its translation is CAWSPDWTGSYNEQFF.